This T cell receptor beta chain was recovered during a study of CD8 T cells in ankylosing spondylitis. This clonotype was seen a few times. Its antigen is currently unknown. One end of the junction varies from germline; a read error may be responsible. Overall study findings and caveats: In ankylosing spondylitis blood, a motif of roughly 8 highly homologous TCR beta variants appeared characteristic. Significant enrichment of disease-linked clones was reportedly seen in matched ankylosing spondylitis synovial fluid.

TCRdb reanalysed the 5' RACE reads using MiXCR and keeps one entry per CDR3 protein. Among about 88,000 distinct CDR3 sequences listed, 27% were seen once. The CDR3 contains 15 residues. The germline CDR1 and CDR2 sequences are SSHAT and FNYEAQ (reference sequence). The sequence derives from a male donor with ankylosing spondylitis or in good health (not recorded which). Source material: blood, either unsorted or a sorted T cell fraction (not recorded which). This sequence joins TRBV7-7 and TRBJ2-5; maybe TRBD1 (6 bases). This chain's CDR3 is CASSPRARGVETQYF. The CDR3 nucleotides read TGTGCTAGCAGCCCAAGGGCCAGGGGAGTTGAGACCCAGTACTTC.